The source of this T cell receptor beta chain is a study of blood T cell repertoires in COVID-19. From germline, CDR1 is SGHTS and CDR2 YDEGEE. There are 16 residues in the CDR3. V shed 1 base and J 3 bases; nucleotides not matched to a gene: 6. Sequenced by immunoSEQ multiplex PCR; TCRdb stores in-frame clones only, minus some. The sample holds 25,000 to 40,000 clones, approximately 83% seen once. The chain recombines TRBV5-8 with TRBJ2-1; 8 bases match TRBD2. The sequence derives from a woman aged 60-70 years with active COVID-19. Material for sequencing was peripheral blood. The CDR3 coding sequence is TGTGCCAGCAGCTTGTTAGATAGCGGGAACTACAATGAGCAGTTCTTC. As protein: CASSLLDSGNYNEQFF.